This T cell receptor beta chain was recovered during a study of human CD8 memory T cell subsets. UMI-labeled 5' RACE generated the TCR beta libraries. TCRdb processed the 5' RACE reads again and assigns one entry to each CDR3 protein, with no DNA. This table holds about 17,000 distinct CDR3 sequences. Germline CDR1 is LNHDA and CDR2 is SQIVND (reference sequence). The CDR3 contains 14 residues. The chain joins TRBV19 to TRBJ2-7. Material: CD8+ stem-like memory T cells (TSCM and TCM) sorted from PBMCs. Subset denoted: stem-like memory CD8 T cells (TSTEM), CCR7+ PD-1- TIGIT-. This TCR was recovered from a human donor in good health. CDR3 amino acids: CASTSDTSSYEQYF. The variable domain in full, completed from reference TRBV19 and TRBJ2-7, reads DGGITQSPKYLFRKEGQNVTLSCEQNLNHDAMYWYRQDPGQGLRLIYYSQIVNDFQKGDIAEGYSVSREKKESFPLTVTSAQKNPTAFYLCASTSDTSSYEQYFGPGTRLTVT.